One sample yielded the 15 T cell receptor beta chains listed below, sequenced in a study of cytomegalovirus exposure and HLA in healthy donors. PCR was performed using 60 Vbeta and 13 Jbeta primers. The table came from immunoSEQ multiplex PCR; TCRdb's copy has only in-frame clones and leaves some out. This table has about 150,000 clones, roughly 80% appearing once. Sequenced material: PBMCs. The receptors shown here come from a man aged 25 to 40 in good health and CMV-seropositive.

The chain links TRBV7-2 to TRBJ1-2, with a weak D call TRBD1 (5 bases). Germline V lookup: CDR1 SGHTA, CDR2 FQGNSA. CDR3 length equals 15 residues. Trimming pared 5 bases from V and 3 bases from J, leaving 16 bases between. The CDR3 loop is CASSPGQGRYYGYTF. The CDR3 region has the DNA TGTGCCAGCAGCCCAGGTCAGGGTCGATACTATGGCTACACCTTC.

V gene TRBV6-5 combines with J gene TRBJ2-7, with D perhaps matching TRBD2 (7 bases). The V gene lost 8 bases and the J gene lost 2 bases, with 19 bases spanning the gap. Germline CDR1 MNHEY, CDR2 SVGAGI. The CDR3 contains 15 residues. The CDR3 region has the DNA TGTGCCAGCCGTTTAGGTGCGGGGGCCGCCTACGAGCAGTACTTC. It yields the protein CASRLGAGAAYEQYF.

CDR3 in amino acids: CASSLGEGRADTQYF. Here the CDR3 DNA reads TGTGCCAGCAGCTTGGGCGAGGGCCGTGCAGATACGCAGTATTTT. The gene calls are TRBV5-4 and TRBJ2-3, with D possibly being TRBD2 (5 bases). Trimming stripped 0 bases from V and 4 bases from J, with 12 bases between. Germline CDR1 is SGHNT and CDR2 is YYREEE (reference sequence). The length of the CDR3 is 15 residues.

The chain joins TRBV2 to TRBJ2-5; D remains unclear. Germline CDR1 and CDR2: SNHLY and FYNNEI. Trimming pared 2 bases from V and 4 bases from J, leaving 11 bases between. There are 14 residues in the CDR3. CDR3 sequence: CASSERRPPETQYF. The CDR3 region has the DNA TGTGCCAGCAGTGAACGGCGGCCACCAGAGACCCAGTACTTC.

The V call is TRBV4-3, the J call TRBJ2-7, with D unclear. The V gene's germline CDR1 is LGHNA and CDR2 YSLEER. Deletions cut 0 bases from V and 3 bases from J, with 6 bases between. This CDR3 is 13 amino acids long. The CDR3 loop is CASSQDRIYEQYF. CDR3 coding DNA: TGCGCCAGCAGCCAAGACAGGATCTACGAGCAGTACTTC.

The CDR3 DNA sequence: TGTGCCAGCAGTGATTTTGGGACTAGGTTACCAGATACGCAGTATTTT. It codes for CASSDFGTRLPDTQYF. J is TRBJ2-3 and V is TRBV2; 8 bases are a match to TRBD2. There are 16 residues in the CDR3. With 3 bases clipped from V and 4 bases from J, the junction kept 9 bases outside the gene matches. Germline-derived CDR1 and CDR2 are SNHLY and FYNNEI.

The J gene is TRBJ1-1, the V gene TRBV28; D is possibly TRBD1 (6 bases). Germline V gives CDR1 MDHEN, CDR2 SYDVKM. V lost 10 bases to trimming and J lost 4 bases, with 10 bases between them. The CDR3 is 11 residues long. In nucleotides, the CDR3 is TGTGCCACCACAGGGATCACTGAAGCTTTCTTT. Translating gives CATTGITEAFF.

This chain joins TRBV4-1 and TRBJ1-2; 8 bases agree with TRBD1. V dropped 4 bases and J dropped 6; count of bases not matched to a gene: 13. CDR1 and CDR2 from the germline V gene are MGHRA and YSYEKL. The CDR3 has 16 residues. The CDR3 loop is CASSPAQGQGLDGYTF. In DNA, the CDR3 is TGCGCCAGCAGCCCTGCCCAAGGACAGGGATTGGATGGCTACACCTTC.

The chain couples TRBV15 to TRBJ2-5; TRBD1 matches at 8 bases. The J call is uncertain, as TRBJ2-7 better fits the DNA end. Germline values: CDR1 LNHNV, CDR2 YYDKDF (reference sequence). The CDR3 sequence is 15 residues long. The CDR3 reads CATSRGQGRTYEQYF. The CDR3 DNA is TGTGCCACCAGCAGAGGACAGGGGAGGACCTACGAGCAGTACTTC.

The chain has TRBV7-9 and TRBJ2-7, with 9 bases fitting TRBD1. This CDR3 has 15 residues. The germline V gene encodes CDR1 SEHNR and CDR2 FQNEAQ (reference sequence). With V trimmed by 6 bases and J by 6 bases, 12 bases remained unmatched. CDR3 residues: CASSQYRGQAGEQYF. The CDR3 bases are TGTGCCAGCAGTCAATACAGGGGGCAGGCGGGCGAGCAGTACTTC.

The chain carries TRBV11-2 and TRBJ2-2; D is possibly TRBD1 (6 bases). Looked up from germline, CDR1 is SGHAT and CDR2 is FQNNGV. The V gene lost 3 bases and the J gene lost 1 base, with 12 bases spanning the gap. The CDR3 spans 16 residues. CDR3 loop: CASSFARQVNTGELFF. For the CDR3, the DNA is TGTGCCAGCAGCTTCGCTAGACAGGTGAACACCGGGGAGCTGTTTTTT. Together with reference TRBV11-2 and TRBJ2-2, the CDR3 gives the full variable domain: EAGVAQSPRYKIIEKRQSVAFWCNPISGHATLYWYQQILGQGPKLLIQFQNNGVVDDSQLPKDRFSAERLKGVDSTLKIQPAKLEDSAVYLCASSFARQVNTGELFFGEGSRLTVL.

The genes are TRBV29-1 and TRBJ2-1, with D perhaps matching TRBD1 (6 bases). The V gene's germline CDR1 is SQVTM and CDR2 ANQGSEA. CDR3 size: 12 residues. The V and J ends lost 5 bases and 8 bases respectively, with 13 bases between them. The CDR3 DNA follows: TGCAGCGTTTCCAGGGGCCAAGATGAGCAGTTCTTC. It encodes CSVSRGQDEQFF.

The chain has TRBV9 and TRBJ2-5; maybe TRBD2 (6 bases). Germline lookup yields CDR1 SGDLS and CDR2 YYNGEE. The CDR3 contains 16 residues. V gave up 4 bases and J gave up 8 bases, with 24 bases separating them. CDR3 nucleotides: TGTGCCAGCAGCCCCAGCCCGGGACTCGTATCAGGCACCCAGTACTTC. Translating it yields CASSPSPGLVSGTQYF.

The rearrangement joins TRBV2 to TRBJ1-6; the D is unclear. There are 13 residues in the CDR3. V lost 2 bases, J lost 11 bases, and 10 bases lay in between. Germline V gene lookup returns CDR1 SNHLY and CDR2 FYNNEI. The CDR3 here is CASSERPVAPLHF. CDR3 nucleotide sequence: TGTGCCAGCAGTGAACGCCCCGTAGCACCCCTCCACTTT.

The rearrangement links TRBV11-2 to TRBJ2-3; weak D call: TRBD2 (5 bases). Trimming removed 0 bases from V and 3 bases from J, with 10 bases in between. Germline loops: CDR1 SGHAT, CDR2 FQNNGV. The CDR3 runs 15 residues. In DNA, the CDR3 is TGTGCCAGCAGCTTAGACGTACTAGAGACAGATACGCAGTATTTT. Translation: CASSLDVLETDTQYF.